This entry lists 6 T cell receptor beta chains sequenced from one sample in a study of monozygotic twins with inflammatory bowel disease. Reprocessing the 5' RACE reads, TCRdb reports a single entry for every CDR3 protein and omits DNA. Its listing shows a few hundred thousand distinct CDR3 sequences. The source material was blood. These receptors all come from a human donor with ulcerative colitis or Crohn's disease, or a healthy co-twin of an affected twin (not recorded which).

This chain uses TRBV3-1 with TRBJ1-6; with no DNA, the TCRdb D assignment of TRBD1 cannot be verified. The germline CDR1 and CDR2 sequences are LGHDT and YNNKEL (reference sequence). The CDR3 is made up of 14 amino acids. The CDR3 region is CASSQTGGNSPLHF.

The chain couples TRBV11-2 to TRBJ1-1; the TRBD1 assignment by TCRdb is unverifiable without DNA. Germline V gives CDR1 SGHAT, CDR2 FQNNGV. The CDR3 length is 13 residues. The CDR3 spells CASSTDPRKSAFF.

The chain uses TRBV6-1 and TRBJ1-1. The germline CDR1 and CDR2 sequences are MNHNS and SASEGT. The CDR3 is 16 residues long. The CDR3 is CASYQLRSDDTKKAFF.

The chain uses TRBV3-1 and TRBJ2-7; checking the TCRdb D call of TRBD2 is not possible without DNA. In germline, CDR1 is LGHDT, CDR2 YNNKEL (reference sequence). This CDR3 comprises 15 residues. This CDR3 is CASSPAEGGTYEQYF.

The chain combines TRBV20-1 with TRBJ2-3; TCRdb's assignment of TRBD2 cannot be checked, as there is no DNA. The CDR3 consists of 14 residues. CDR1 is DFQATT and CDR2 is SNEGSKA in the germline V gene (reference sequence). Here the CDR3 reads CSGNGLAGVDTQYF.

This chain uses TRBV7-2 with TRBJ2-2; TCRdb returns TRBD2, unconfirmable since there is no DNA. This CDR3 comprises 16 residues. Germline V gene data show CDR1 as SGHTA and CDR2 as FQGNSA. This chain's CDR3 is CASSPLAGGGTGELFF. The full variable domain, completed using reference TRBV7-2 and TRBJ2-2, is GAGVSQSPSNKVTEKGKDVELRCDPISGHTALYWYRQSLGQGLEFLIYFQGNSAPDKSGLPSDRFSAERTGGSVSTLTIQRTQQEDSAVYLCASSPLAGGGTGELFFGEGSRLTVL.